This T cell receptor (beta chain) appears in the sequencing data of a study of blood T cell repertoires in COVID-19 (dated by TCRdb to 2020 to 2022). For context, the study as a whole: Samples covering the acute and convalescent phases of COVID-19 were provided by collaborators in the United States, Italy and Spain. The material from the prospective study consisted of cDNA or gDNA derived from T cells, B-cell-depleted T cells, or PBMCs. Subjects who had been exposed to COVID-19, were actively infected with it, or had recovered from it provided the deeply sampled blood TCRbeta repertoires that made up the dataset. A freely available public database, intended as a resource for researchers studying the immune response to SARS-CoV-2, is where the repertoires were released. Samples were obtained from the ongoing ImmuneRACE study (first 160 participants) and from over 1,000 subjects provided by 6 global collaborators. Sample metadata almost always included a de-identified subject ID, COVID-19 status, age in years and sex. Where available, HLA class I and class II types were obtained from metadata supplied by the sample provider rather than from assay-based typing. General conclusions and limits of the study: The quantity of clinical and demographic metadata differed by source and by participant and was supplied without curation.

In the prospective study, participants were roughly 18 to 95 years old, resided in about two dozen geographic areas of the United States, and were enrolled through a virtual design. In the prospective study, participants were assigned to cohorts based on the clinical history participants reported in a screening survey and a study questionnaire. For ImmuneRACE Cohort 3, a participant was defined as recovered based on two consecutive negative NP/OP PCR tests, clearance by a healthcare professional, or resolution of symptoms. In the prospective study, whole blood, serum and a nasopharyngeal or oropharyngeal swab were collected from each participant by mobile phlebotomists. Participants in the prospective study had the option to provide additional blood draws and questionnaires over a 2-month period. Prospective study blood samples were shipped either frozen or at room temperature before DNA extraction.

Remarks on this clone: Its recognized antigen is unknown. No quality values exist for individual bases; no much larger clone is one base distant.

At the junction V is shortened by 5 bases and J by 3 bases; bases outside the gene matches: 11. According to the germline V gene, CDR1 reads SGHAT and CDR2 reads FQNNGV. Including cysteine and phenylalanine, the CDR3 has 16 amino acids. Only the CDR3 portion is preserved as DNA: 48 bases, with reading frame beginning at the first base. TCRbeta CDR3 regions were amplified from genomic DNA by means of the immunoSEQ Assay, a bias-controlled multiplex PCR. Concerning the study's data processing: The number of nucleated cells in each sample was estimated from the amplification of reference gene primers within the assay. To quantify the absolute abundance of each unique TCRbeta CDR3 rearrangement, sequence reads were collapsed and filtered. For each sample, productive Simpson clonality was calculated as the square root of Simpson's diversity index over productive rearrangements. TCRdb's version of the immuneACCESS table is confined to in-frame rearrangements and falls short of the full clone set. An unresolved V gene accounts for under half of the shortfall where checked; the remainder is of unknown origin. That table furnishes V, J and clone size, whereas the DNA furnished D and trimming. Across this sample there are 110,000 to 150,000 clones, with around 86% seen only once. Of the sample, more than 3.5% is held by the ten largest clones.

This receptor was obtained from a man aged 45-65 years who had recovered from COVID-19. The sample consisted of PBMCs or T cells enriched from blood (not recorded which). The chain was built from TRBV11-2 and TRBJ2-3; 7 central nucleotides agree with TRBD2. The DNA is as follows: TGTGCCAGCAGCCCGCGGGGCAGCGGGGAGACAGATACGCAGTATTTT. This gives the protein CASSPRGSGETDTQYF.